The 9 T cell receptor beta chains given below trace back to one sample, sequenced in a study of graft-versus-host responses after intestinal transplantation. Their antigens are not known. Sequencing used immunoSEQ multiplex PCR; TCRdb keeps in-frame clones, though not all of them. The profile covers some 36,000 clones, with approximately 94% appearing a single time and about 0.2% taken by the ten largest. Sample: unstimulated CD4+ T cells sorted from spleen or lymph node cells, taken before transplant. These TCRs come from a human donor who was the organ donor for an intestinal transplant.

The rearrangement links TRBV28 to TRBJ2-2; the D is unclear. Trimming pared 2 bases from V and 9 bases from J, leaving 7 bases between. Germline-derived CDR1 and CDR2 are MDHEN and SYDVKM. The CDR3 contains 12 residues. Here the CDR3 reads CASSLVARELFF. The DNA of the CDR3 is TGTGCCAGCAGTTTAGTCGCCCGGGAGCTGTTTTTT. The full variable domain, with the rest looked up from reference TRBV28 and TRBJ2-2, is DVKVTQSSRYLVKRTGEKVFLECVQDMDHENMFWYRQDPGLGLRLIYFSYDVKMKEKGDIPEGYSVSREKKERFSLILESASTNQTSMYLCASSLVARELFFGEGSRLTVL.

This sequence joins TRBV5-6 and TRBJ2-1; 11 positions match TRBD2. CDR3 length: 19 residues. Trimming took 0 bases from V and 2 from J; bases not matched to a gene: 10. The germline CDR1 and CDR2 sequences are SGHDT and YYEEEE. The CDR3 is CASSLGRTSGRGTYNEQFF. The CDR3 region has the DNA TGTGCCAGCAGCTTGGGTCGGACTAGCGGGCGGGGCACCTACAATGAGCAGTTCTTC.

The CDR3 protein is CASGLTSGGAGLQETQYF. The CDR3 DNA is TGTGCTAGTGGTTTGACTAGCGGGGGGGCTGGACTCCAAGAGACCCAGTACTTC. The V and J genes are TRBV12-5 and TRBJ2-5; 13 bases map to TRBD2. Germline lookup yields CDR1 LGHNT and CDR2 FRNRAP. The CDR3 length is 18 residues. V shed 2 bases and J 1 base; nucleotides not matched to a gene: 7.

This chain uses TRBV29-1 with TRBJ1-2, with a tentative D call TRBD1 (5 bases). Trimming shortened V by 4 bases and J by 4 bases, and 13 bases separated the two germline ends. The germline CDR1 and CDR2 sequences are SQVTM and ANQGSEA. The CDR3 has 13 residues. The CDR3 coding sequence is TGCAGCGTTGGGGGCACCCCGGGCTATGGCTACACCTTC. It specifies CSVGGTPGYGYTF.

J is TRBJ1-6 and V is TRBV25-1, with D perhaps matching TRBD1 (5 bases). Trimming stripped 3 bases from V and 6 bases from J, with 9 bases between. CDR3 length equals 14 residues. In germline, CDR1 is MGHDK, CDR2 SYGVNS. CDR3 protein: CASSDPGSNSPLHF. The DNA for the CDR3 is TGTGCCAGCAGTGATCCAGGGAGTAATTCACCCCTCCACTTT. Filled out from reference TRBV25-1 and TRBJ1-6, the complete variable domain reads EADIYQTPRYLVIGTGKKITLECSQTMGHDKMYWYQQDPGMELHLIHYSYGVNSTEKGDLSSESTVSRIRTEHFPLTLESARPSHTSQYLCASSDPGSNSPLHFGNGTRLTVT.

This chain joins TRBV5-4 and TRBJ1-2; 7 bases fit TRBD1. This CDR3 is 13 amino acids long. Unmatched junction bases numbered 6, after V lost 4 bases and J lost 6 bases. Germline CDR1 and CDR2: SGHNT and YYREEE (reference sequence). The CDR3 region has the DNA TGTGCCAGCAGCACCACTACAGGGGATGGCTACACCTTC. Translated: CASSTTTGDGYTF.

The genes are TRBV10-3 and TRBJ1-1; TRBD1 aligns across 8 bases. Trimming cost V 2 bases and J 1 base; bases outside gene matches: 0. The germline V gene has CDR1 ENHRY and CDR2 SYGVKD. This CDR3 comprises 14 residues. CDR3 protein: CAISEGTGNTEAFF. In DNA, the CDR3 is TGTGCCATCAGTGAGGGGACAGGGAACACTGAAGCTTTCTTT.

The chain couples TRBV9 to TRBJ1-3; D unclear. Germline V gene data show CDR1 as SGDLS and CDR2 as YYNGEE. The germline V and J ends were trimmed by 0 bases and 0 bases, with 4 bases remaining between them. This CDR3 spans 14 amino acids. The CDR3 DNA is TGTGCCAGCAGCGTAGGACTCTCTGGAAACACCATATATTTT. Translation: CASSVGLSGNTIYF.

CDR3 sequence reads: CASSLGDRDRFSGANVLTF. The DNA of the CDR3 is TGTGCCAGCAGCTTAGGAGACCGGGACCGCTTCTCTGGGGCCAACGTCCTGACTTTC. The chain links TRBV7-9 to TRBJ2-6, with D perhaps given as TRBD1 or TRBD2 (5 bases each). V lost 1 base, J lost 0 bases, and 16 bases lay in between. The CDR3 covers 19 residues. Germline-derived CDR1 and CDR2 are SEHNR and FQNEAQ (reference sequence).